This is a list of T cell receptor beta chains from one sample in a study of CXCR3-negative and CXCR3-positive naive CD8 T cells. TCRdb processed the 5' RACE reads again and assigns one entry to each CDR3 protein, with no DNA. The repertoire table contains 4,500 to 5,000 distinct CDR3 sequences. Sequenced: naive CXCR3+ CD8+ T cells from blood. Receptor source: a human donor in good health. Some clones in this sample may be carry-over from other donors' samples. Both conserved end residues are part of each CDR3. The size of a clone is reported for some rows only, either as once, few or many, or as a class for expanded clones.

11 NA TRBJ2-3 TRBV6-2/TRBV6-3 CASSYGDTQYF
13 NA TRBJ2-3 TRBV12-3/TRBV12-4 CASRQQGTDTQYF
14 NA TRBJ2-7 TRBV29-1 CSVESQGETYEQYF
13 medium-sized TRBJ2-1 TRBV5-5 CASSLVAQREQFF
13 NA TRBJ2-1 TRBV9 CASSVVSHNEQFF
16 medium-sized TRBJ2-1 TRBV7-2 CASSSIGGGFFNEQFF
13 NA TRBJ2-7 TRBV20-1 CSAPGQGEVEQYF
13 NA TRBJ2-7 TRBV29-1 CSVPYGPHHEQYF
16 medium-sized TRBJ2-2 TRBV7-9 CASSPPSGGNTGELFF
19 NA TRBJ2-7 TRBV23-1 CASSQRTSGRYAPKDEQYF
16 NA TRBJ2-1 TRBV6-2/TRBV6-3 CASSPGLAGGQDEQFF
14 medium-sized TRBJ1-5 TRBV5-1 CASSLEAGVQPQHF
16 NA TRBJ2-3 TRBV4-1 CASSQDGISSTDTQYF
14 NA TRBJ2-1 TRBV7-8 CASRREGVTNEQFF
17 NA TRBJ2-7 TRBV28 CASSLGQGLLASYEQYF
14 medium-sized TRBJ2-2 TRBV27 CASSFGGSTGELFF
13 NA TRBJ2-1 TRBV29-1 CSAGVSSYNEQFF
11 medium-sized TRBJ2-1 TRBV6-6 CASSPSSKQFF
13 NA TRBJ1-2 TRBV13 CASSLPGGNGYTF
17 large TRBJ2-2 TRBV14 CASSQDSETPMGGELFF
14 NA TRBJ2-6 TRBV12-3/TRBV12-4 CASTPPFGANVLTF
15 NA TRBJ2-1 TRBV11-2 CASSLEAGGRNEQFF
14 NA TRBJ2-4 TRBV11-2 CASSLGGGKNIQYF
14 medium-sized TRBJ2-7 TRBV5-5 CASSWGTGLYEQYF
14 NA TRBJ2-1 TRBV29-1 CSTRQALSYNEQFF
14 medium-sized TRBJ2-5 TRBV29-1 CSVEPSGTGETQYF
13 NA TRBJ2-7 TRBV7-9 CASSPPPAHEQYF
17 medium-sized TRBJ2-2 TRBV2 CASSPQTGANYAGELFF
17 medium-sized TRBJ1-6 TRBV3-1 CASSQDLVTIGPPPLHF
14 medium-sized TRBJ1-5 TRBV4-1 CASSQFFGNQPQHF
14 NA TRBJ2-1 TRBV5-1 CASSAGRDLDEQYF
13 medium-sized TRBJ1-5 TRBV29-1 CSASWGAGQPQHF
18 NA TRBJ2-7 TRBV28 CASSLFPSSGMRPYEQYF
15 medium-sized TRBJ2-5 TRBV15 CATSRDLSPQGTQYF
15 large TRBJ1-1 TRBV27 CASSLSGTGRTEAFF
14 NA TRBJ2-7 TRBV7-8 CASSPQGTPYEQYF
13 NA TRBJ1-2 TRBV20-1 CSASLRASRGYTF
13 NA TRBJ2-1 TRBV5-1 CASRPAGVGEQFF
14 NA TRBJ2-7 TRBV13 CASSPERGSYEQYF
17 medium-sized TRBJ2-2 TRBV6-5 CASSPNGMRADTGELFF
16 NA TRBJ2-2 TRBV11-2 CASSLAYGESTGELFF
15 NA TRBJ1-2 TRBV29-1 CSSWDGELVTNGYTF
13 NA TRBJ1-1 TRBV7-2 CASSSPPETTAFF
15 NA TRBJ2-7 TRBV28 CASNKATERTYEQYF
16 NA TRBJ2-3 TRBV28 CASSSGLAGGLDTQYF
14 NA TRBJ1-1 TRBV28 CASSFGGANTEAFF
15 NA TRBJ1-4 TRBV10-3 CAISESGATNEKLFF
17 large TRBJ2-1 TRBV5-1 CASSLGLAGEIYNEQFF
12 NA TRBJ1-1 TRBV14 CASSQEDLEAFF
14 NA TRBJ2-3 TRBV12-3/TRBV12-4 CAIETGQGGDTQYF
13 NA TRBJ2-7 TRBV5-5 CASSLTPTYEQYF